This T cell receptor (beta chain) emerged from a study of cytomegalovirus exposure and HLA in healthy donors. The CDR3 runs 16 residues. The germline V gene has CDR1 SGHNT and CDR2 YENEEA. Trimming stripped 1 base from V and 3 bases from J, with 13 bases between. PCR involved 60 Vbeta and 13 Jbeta primers. Clones were read by immunoSEQ multiplex PCR, and TCRdb kept only the in-frame ones, dropping some. The sample yields about 100,000 clones, around 72% seen once. This receptor was identified in a male donor in good health and CMV-seropositive. This chain links TRBV11-3 with TRBJ2-1, with D possibly being TRBD2 (6 bases). Source material: PBMCs. The CDR3 DNA sequence: TGTGCCAGCAGCTTAGGATCGGGGGTCATCTACAATGAGCAGTTCTTC. Its translation is CASSLGSGVIYNEQFF.